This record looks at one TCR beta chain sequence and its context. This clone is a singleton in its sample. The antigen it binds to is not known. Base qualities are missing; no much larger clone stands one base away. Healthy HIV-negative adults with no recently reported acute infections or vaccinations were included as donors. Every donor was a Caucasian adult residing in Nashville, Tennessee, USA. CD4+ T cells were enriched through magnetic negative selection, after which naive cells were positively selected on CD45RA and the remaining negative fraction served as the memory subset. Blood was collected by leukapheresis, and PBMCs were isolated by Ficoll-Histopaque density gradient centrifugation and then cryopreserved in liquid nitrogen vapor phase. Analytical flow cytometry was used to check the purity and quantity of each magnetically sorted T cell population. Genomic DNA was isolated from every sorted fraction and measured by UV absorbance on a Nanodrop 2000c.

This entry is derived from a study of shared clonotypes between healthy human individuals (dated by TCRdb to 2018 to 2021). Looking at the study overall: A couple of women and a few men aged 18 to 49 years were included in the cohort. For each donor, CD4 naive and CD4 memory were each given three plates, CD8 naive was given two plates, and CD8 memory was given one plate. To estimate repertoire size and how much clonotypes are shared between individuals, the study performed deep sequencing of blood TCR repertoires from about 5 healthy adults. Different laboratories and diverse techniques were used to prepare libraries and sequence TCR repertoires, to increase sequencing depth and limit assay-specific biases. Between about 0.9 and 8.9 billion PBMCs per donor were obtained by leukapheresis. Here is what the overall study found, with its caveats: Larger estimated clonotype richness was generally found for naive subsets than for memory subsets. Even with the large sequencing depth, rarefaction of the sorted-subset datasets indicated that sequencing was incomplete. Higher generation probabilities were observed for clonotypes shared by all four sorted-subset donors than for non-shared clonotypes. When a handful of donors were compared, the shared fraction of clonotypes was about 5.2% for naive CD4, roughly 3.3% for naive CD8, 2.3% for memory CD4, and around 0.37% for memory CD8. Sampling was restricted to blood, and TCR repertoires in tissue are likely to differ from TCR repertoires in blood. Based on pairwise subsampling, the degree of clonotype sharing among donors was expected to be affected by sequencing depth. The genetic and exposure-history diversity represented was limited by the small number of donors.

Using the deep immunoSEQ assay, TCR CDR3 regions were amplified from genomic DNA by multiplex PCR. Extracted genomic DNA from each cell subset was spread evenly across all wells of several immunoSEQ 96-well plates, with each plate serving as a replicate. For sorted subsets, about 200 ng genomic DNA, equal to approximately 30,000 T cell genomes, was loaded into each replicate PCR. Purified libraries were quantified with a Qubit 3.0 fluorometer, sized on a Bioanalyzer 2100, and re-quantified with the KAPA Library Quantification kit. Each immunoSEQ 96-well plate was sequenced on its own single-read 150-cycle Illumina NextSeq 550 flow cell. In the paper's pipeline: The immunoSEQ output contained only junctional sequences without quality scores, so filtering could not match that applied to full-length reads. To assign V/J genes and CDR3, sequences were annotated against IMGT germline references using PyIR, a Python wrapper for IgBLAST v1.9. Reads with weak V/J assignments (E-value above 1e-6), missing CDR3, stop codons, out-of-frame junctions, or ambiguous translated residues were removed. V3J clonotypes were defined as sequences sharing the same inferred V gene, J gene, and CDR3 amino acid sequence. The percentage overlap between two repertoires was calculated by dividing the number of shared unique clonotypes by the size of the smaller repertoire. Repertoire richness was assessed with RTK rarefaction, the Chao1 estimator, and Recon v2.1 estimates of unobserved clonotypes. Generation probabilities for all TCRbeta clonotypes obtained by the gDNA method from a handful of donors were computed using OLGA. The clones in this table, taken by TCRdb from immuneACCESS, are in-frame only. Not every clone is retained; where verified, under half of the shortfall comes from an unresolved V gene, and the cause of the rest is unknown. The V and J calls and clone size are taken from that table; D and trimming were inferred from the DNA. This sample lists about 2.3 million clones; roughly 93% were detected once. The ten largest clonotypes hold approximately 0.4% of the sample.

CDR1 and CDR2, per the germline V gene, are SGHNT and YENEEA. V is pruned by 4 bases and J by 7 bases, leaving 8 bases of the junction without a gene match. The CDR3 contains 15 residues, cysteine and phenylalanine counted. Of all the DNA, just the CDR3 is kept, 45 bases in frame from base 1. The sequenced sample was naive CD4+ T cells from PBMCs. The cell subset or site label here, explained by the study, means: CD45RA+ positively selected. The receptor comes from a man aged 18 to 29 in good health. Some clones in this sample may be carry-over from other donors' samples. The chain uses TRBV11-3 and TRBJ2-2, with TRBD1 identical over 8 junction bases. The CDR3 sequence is CASSYGQGRGGELFF. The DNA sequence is TGTGCCAGCAGCTATGGACAGGGAAGGGGCGGGGAGCTGTTTTTT.